These 27 T cell receptor beta chains originate from one sample sequenced in a study of spatial heterogeneity in lung cancer. TCRdb itself ran the 5' RACE reads through MiXCR, one entry per CDR3 protein. This sample has 60,000 to 90,000 distinct CDR3 sequences, with roughly 14% found just once. Time point defined: sample taken at primary tumor resection. Without sorting, whole RNA was sequenced from tumor, nontumor lung or frozen PBMC. This specimen consisted of PBMCs, obtained at surgery. These receptors originate from a male donor with early-stage non-small cell lung cancer.

This clonotype was counted only a few times. The chain combines TRBV18 with TRBJ2-1; 7 positions match TRBD2. The junction had 16 bases not matched to a gene; V was cut back by 9 bases and J by 8 bases. The CDR3 length is 15 residues. Per the germline V gene, CDR1 is KGHSH and CDR2 is LQKENI. This CDR3 is CASRFLLADGHEQFF. The CDR3 DNA sequence: TGTGCCAGTCGATTCCTTCTAGCGGACGGCCATGAGCAGTTCTTC.

This clonotype was observed many times. The V and J genes are TRBV13 and TRBJ2-7; 9 bases agree with TRBD2. The CDR3 consists of 15 residues. Looked up from germline, CDR1 is PRHDT and CDR2 is FYEKMQ (reference sequence). V was clipped by 1 base and J by 2 bases; unmatched bases: 3. This CDR3 is CASSLELAGPYEQYF. The CDR3 DNA reads TGTGCCAGCAGCTTAGAGCTAGCGGGGCCCTACGAGCAGTACTTC.

The CDR3 sequence is CSVERFSGNTIYF. The CDR3 bases are TGCAGCGTTGAGAGGTTCTCTGGAAACACCATATATTTT. The chain has TRBV29-1 and TRBJ1-3; unclear D gene. Between the trimmed V and J ends, which lost 3 bases and 0 bases, there was a span of 6 bases. The CDR3 spans 13 residues. Germline V gene lookup returns CDR1 SQVTM and CDR2 ANQGSEA.

To note about this clonotype: Given a much more abundant clone one base away, this may be a read error. This rearrangement joins TRBV29-1 to TRBJ2-7; D remains unclear. Trimming removed 5 bases at V and 9 bases at J, with 17 bases between. CDR1 is SQVTM and CDR2 is ANQGSEA in the germline V gene. The CDR3 totals 12 residues. This chain's CDR3 is CSVSGVLKGQYF. In DNA form, the CDR3 reads TGCAGCGTTAGTGGCGTGCTTAAGGGGCAGTACTTC.

This clonotype was seen many times. The chain has TRBV12-5 and TRBJ1-5, with D uncertain. This CDR3 contains 11 residues. The germline gives CDR1 LGHNT, CDR2 FRNRAP. Trimming left V 4 bases short and J 11 bases short, with 9 bases between. CDR3 nucleotide sequence: TGTGCTAGTGGTTCCCTTGGGGCCCAGCATTTT. Translating it yields CASGSLGAQHF.

This chain connects TRBV29-1 to TRBJ1-1; D is unclear. V was pared by 3 bases and J by 6 bases, with 14 bases between. The CDR3 runs 13 residues. The germline V gene has CDR1 SQVTM and CDR2 ANQGSEA. CDR3 nucleotide sequence: TGCAGCGTTGACCTTCCAGGAAGCGCTGAAGCTTTCTTT. It specifies CSVDLPGSAEAFF.

The chain carries TRBV7-8 and TRBJ2-2; D gene uncertain. The V end was cut by 0 bases, the J end by 3 bases, with 5 bases between. The CDR3 covers 14 residues. Germline values: CDR1 SGHVS, CDR2 FQNEAQ. In DNA form, the CDR3 reads TGTGCCAGCAGCTTAGCGTCTTACACCGGGGAGCTGTTTTTT. Translating gives CASSLASYTGELFF.

The DNA of the CDR3 is TGCAGTGCTAGGAACAGGTCCTCCTACGAGCAGTACTTC. This sequence encodes CSARNRSSYEQYF. The gene calls are TRBV20-1 and TRBJ2-7; TRBD1 might be the D (5 bases). V was shortened by 3 bases and J by 0 bases, with 9 bases between the two germline ends. CDR3 length: 13 amino acids. CDR1 is DFQATT, CDR2 SNEGSKA, per germline (reference sequence).

This clonotype appeared many times. The chain has TRBV28 and TRBJ2-1; D possibly matches TRBD1 or TRBD2 (5 bases each). V dropped 3 bases and J dropped 7 bases, with 7 bases sitting between them. Germline V gene sequence: CDR1 MDHEN, CDR2 SYDVKM. The CDR3 has 12 amino acids. The CDR3 protein is CASSLWGNEQFF. The CDR3 coding sequence is TGTGCCAGCAGTTTGTGGGGGAATGAGCAGTTCTTC. Full variable domain (remainder filled in from reference TRBV28 and TRBJ2-1): DVKVTQSSRYLVKRTGEKVFLECVQDMDHENMFWYRQDPGLGLRLIYFSYDVKMKEKGDIPEGYSVSREKKERFSLILESASTNQTSMYLCASSLWGNEQFFGPGTRLTVL.

Comments on this clonotype: A read error may account for a junction end that differs from germline. The J gene is TRBJ1-1, the V gene TRBV9, with D hard to call. This CDR3 is built from 14 residues. CDR1 and CDR2 (germline): SGDLS, YYNGEE. In nucleotides, the CDR3 is TGTGCCAGCAGCGTAGGGGAGAGGAACGCTGAAGCTTTCTTT. It encodes CASSVGERNAEAFF. Based on the CDR3 plus reference TRBV9 and TRBJ1-1, the full variable domain is DSGVTQTPKHLITATGQRVTLRCSPRSGDLSVYWYQQSLDQGLQFLIQYYNGEERAKGNILERFSAQQFPDLHSELNLSSLELGDSALYFCASSVGERNAEAFFGQGTRLTVV.

This chain links TRBV5-1 with TRBJ2-7; 7 bases line up with TRBD1. CDR3 length: 14 residues. Germline V gives CDR1 SGHRS, CDR2 YFSETQ. J lost 3 bases, V lost 5 bases, and 8 bases had no gene match. In DNA, the CDR3 is TGCGCCAGCAGTTCGGGACAGCCCTTCTACGAGCAGTACTTC. Translated, it gives CASSSGQPFYEQYF.

This clonotype was seen a few times. The chain couples TRBV10-3 to TRBJ2-7; D is uncertain. V was pared by 7 bases and J by 0 bases, with 7 bases between. The CDR3 is made up of 12 amino acids. CDR1 and CDR2 from the germline V gene are ENHRY and SYGVKD. The CDR3: CAIKADSYEQYF. CDR3 sequence (DNA): TGTGCCATCAAGGCTGACTCCTACGAGCAGTACTTC.

This clonotype showed up many times. The CDR3 region is CACLSGTAYF. The CDR3, as DNA: TGTGCCTGCCTTAGCGGGACCGCGTACTTC. The rearrangement links TRBV2 to TRBJ2-7, with 8 bases fitting TRBD2. Unmatched junction bases numbered 9, after V lost 11 bases and J lost 12 bases. The germline gives CDR1 SNHLY, CDR2 FYNNEI. The CDR3 runs 10 residues.

In its sample, this clonotype was seen a few times. The V call is TRBV7-8, the J call TRBJ2-7; D may be TRBD2 (6 bases). Per the germline V gene, CDR1 is SGHVS and CDR2 is FQNEAQ. This CDR3 has 14 amino acids. The V end was cut by 5 bases, the J end by 7 bases, with 18 bases between. Written as DNA, the CDR3 is TGTGCCAGCAGCCTCGGGACGGGAGTGAGGGAGCAGTACTTC. Translation: CASSLGTGVREQYF.

The sample holds many counts of this clonotype. The genes are TRBV3-1 and TRBJ2-3, with D possibly matching TRBD2 (6 bases). This CDR3 comprises 16 residues. Germline CDR1 LGHDT, CDR2 YNNKEL (reference sequence). Trimming pared 7 bases from V and 2 bases from J, leaving 19 bases between. The CDR3 DNA sequence: TGTGCCAGCACCCCCTCTTGGGGACTTACCACAGATACGCAGTATTTT. Its protein product is CASTPSWGLTTDTQYF.

This clonotype showed up many times. The chain links TRBV25-1 to TRBJ1-5; perhaps TRBD1 as D (6 bases). The CDR3 loop spans 14 amino acids. With 5 bases removed from V and 7 bases from J, the gap between germline ends came to 15 bases. CDR1 and CDR2 from the germline V gene are MGHDK and SYGVNS. CDR3 loop: CASSWAGVGQPQHF. CDR3 DNA sequence: TGTGCCAGCAGTTGGGCAGGGGTAGGGCAGCCCCAGCATTTT.

This clonotype was detected a few times. This chain uses TRBV6-6 with TRBJ2-1, with D unclear. Germline V CDR1 and CDR2: MNHNY, SVGAGI (reference sequence). V gave up 8 bases and J gave up 10 bases, with 12 bases separating them. This CDR3 comprises 11 residues. Here the CDR3 reads CASSPLKEQFF. CDR3 in DNA: TGTGCCAGCTCTCCGCTCAAAGAGCAGTTCTTC.

This clonotype was seen only a few times. The rearrangement links TRBV10-3 to TRBJ1-4; D is undetermined. The CDR3 sequence is 16 residues long. Germline V CDR1 and CDR2: ENHRY, SYGVKD. Trimming took off 2 bases at V and 8 bases at J, with 18 bases between the two ends. The CDR3 spells CAISETREGEVEKLFF. CDR3 DNA: TGTGCCATCAGTGAGACCCGGGAGGGAGAGGTCGAAAAACTGTTTTTT.

The genes are TRBV5-1 and TRBJ2-6; possible D gene TRBD2, 5 bases. The germline V gene has CDR1 SGHRS and CDR2 YFSETQ. Trimming stripped 5 bases from V and 0 bases from J, with 15 bases between. The CDR3 consists of 17 residues. CDR3 bases: TGCGCCAGCAGGGCCCCACTAGGCAACTCTGGGGCCAACGTCCTGACTTTC. Its protein product is CASRAPLGNSGANVLTF.

This clonotype was seen a handful of times. The J gene is TRBJ1-5, the V gene TRBV12-5; TRBD1 might be the D (6 bases). This CDR3 spans 14 amino acids. Deletions cut 7 bases from V and 6 bases from J, with 16 bases between. CDR1 and CDR2 from the germline V gene are LGHNT and FRNRAP. The CDR3 DNA sequence: TGTGCTAGTGCCCTACAGGGTGTTAGTCAGCCCCAGCATTTT. Translation: CASALQGVSQPQHF.

A few counts support this clonotype. This sequence joins TRBV5-1 and TRBJ2-3; D is uncertain. The V and J ends lost 3 bases and 6 bases respectively, with 11 bases between them. Germline values: CDR1 SGHRS, CDR2 YFSETQ. This CDR3 contains 13 residues. As DNA, the CDR3 is TGCGCCAGCAGCTCCTCACTGGGGGATACGCAGTATTTT. Protein product: CASSSSLGDTQYF.

This clonotype was counted a few times. The J gene is TRBJ2-2, the V gene TRBV6-1, with D perhaps matching TRBD2 (5 bases). This CDR3 spans 15 amino acids. Germline loops: CDR1 MNHNS, CDR2 SASEGT. V gave up 4 bases and J gave up 2 bases, with 11 bases separating them. The CDR3: CASSGSGINTGELFF. CDR3 DNA sequence: TGTGCCAGCAGTGGTTCGGGAATCAACACCGGGGAGCTGTTTTTT.

The chain employs TRBV12-3 or TRBV12-4 and TRBJ2-1, with D possibly TRBD2 on 5 matching bases. Trimming removed 7 bases from V and 9 bases from J, with 13 bases in between. The CDR3 length is 12 residues. This chain's CDR3 is CASTSERAEQFF. DNA of the CDR3: TGTGCCAGCACCTCCGAGAGGGCTGAGCAGTTCTTC.

The table lists this clonotype with many counts. The chain couples TRBV7-2 to TRBJ1-2; no clear D gene. CDR1 and CDR2 (germline): SGHTA, FQGNSA. The CDR3 consists of 16 residues. V shed 0 bases and J shed 3 bases, with 14 bases lying between them. The CDR3 coding sequence is TGTGCCAGCAGCTTAGCGCGGGGTCTGACACACTATGGCTACACCTTC. It specifies CASSLARGLTHYGYTF. The whole variable domain, remainder taken from reference TRBV7-2 and TRBJ1-2, is GAGVSQSPSNKVTEKGKDVELRCDPISGHTALYWYRQSLGQGLEFLIYFQGNSAPDKSGLPSDRFSAERTGGSVSTLTIQRTQQEDSAVYLCASSLARGLTHYGYTFGSGTRLTVV.

This clonotype was observed a few times. This chain links TRBV19 with TRBJ2-3; 8 positions match TRBD1. Germline CDR1 LNHDA, CDR2 SQIVND (reference sequence). Losses at the gene ends were 5 bases for V and 7 bases for J; bases not matched to a gene: 8. The CDR3 extends over 14 amino acids. The CDR3 sequence: CASSPGQGPNTQYF. The CDR3 DNA sequence: TGTGCCAGTAGTCCTGGACAGGGTCCGAATACGCAGTATTTT.

This clonotype was observed a handful of times. The gene calls are TRBV7-9 and TRBJ1-1, with D possibly being TRBD1 (6 bases). Germline V gene data show CDR1 as SEHNR and CDR2 as FQNEAQ (reference sequence). The CDR3 totals 18 residues. The ends were cut back, 0 bases at V and 0 bases at J, with 17 bases in the middle. In nucleotides, the CDR3 is TGTGCCAGCAGCTTAGCGGGGAGGGGGAAATTTATGAACACTGAAGCTTTCTTT. Its protein is CASSLAGRGKFMNTEAFF.

The chain recombines TRBV29-1 with TRBJ2-7; possible D gene TRBD1, 5 bases. Germline V gene sequence: CDR1 SQVTM, CDR2 ANQGSEA. The CDR3 extends over 13 amino acids. Trimming pared 4 bases from V and 4 bases from J, leaving 14 bases between. CDR3 loop: CSVGRPGRYEQYF. For the CDR3, the DNA is TGCAGCGTTGGACGGCCAGGGCGTTACGAGCAGTACTTC.